The 15 T cell receptor beta chains listed next were all sequenced from one sample in a study of shared clonotypes between healthy human individuals. Clones were sequenced by immunoSEQ multiplex PCR, and TCRdb holds only the in-frame ones, with some missing. The sample has over 400,000 clones, approximately 95% seen once; the top ten hold approximately 0.067%. Sequencing was done on a sample of naive CD4+ T cells sorted from blood. Subset meaning: CD45RA+ positively selected. Receptors originate from a young woman in good health.

The V gene is TRBV28, the J gene TRBJ1-3, with a weak D call TRBD1 (6 bases). The CDR3 spans 16 residues. Germline lookup yields CDR1 MDHEN and CDR2 SYDVKM. The germline V and J ends were trimmed by 10 bases and 0 bases, with 19 bases remaining between them. CDR3 sequence (DNA): TGTGCCATCTTGGAACCGACAGGCAGCTCTGGAAACACCATATATTTT. Its translation is CAILEPTGSSGNTIYF.

The gene calls are TRBV2 and TRBJ1-4; no firm D call. The CDR3 extends over 13 amino acids. CDR1 is SNHLY and CDR2 is FYNNEI in the germline V gene. V was clipped by 6 bases and J by 8 bases, with 13 bases between them. CDR3 coding DNA: TGTGCCAGCAGGAGAGTTGGAAGGGAAAAACTGTTTTTT. Translated: CASRRVGREKLFF.

V and J are TRBV7-9 and TRBJ1-4, with 8 bases lining up with TRBD1. Trimming removed 6 bases from V and 0 bases from J; junction bases left unmatched: 6. Per germline, CDR1 SEHNR and CDR2 FQNEAQ (reference sequence). The CDR3 runs to 16 residues. The CDR3 region is CASSSSRGPTNEKLFF. The CDR3 bases are TGTGCCAGCAGTTCCAGCAGGGGGCCAACTAATGAAAAACTGTTTTTT.

V and J are TRBV28 and TRBJ2-7; 11 nucleotides agree with TRBD1. The germline CDR1 and CDR2 sequences are MDHEN and SYDVKM. This CDR3 region has 17 residues. With 6 bases clipped from V and 4 bases from J, the junction kept 14 bases outside the gene matches. The CDR3 region has the DNA TGTGCCAGCAGCCAGTTTATCGGGGACAGGGGGGAGTACGAGCAGTACTTC. Its protein product is CASSQFIGDRGEYEQYF. The complete variable domain, with remaining parts taken from reference TRBV28 and TRBJ2-7, reads DVKVTQSSRYLVKRTGEKVFLECVQDMDHENMFWYRQDPGLGLRLIYFSYDVKMKEKGDIPEGYSVSREKKERFSLILESASTNQTSMYLCASSQFIGDRGEYEQYFGPGTRLTVT.

The chain links TRBV19 to TRBJ1-1; 12 bases match TRBD1. Germline CDR1 LNHDA, CDR2 SQIVND (reference sequence). The CDR3 is 18 residues long. Trimming at V came to 11 bases and at J to 3 bases, leaving 19 bases not matched to a gene. The CDR3: CASGRGPGTGGFYTEAFF. In DNA form, the CDR3 reads TGTGCCTCGGGCCGGGGTCCCGGGACAGGGGGCTTTTACACTGAAGCTTTCTTT.

J is TRBJ2-6 and V is TRBV5-1; D ambiguous. In germline, CDR1 is SGHRS, CDR2 YFSETQ. The CDR3 is made up of 17 amino acids. The germline V and J ends were trimmed by 0 bases and 0 bases, with 10 bases remaining between them. The CDR3 sequence is CASSLDVFGSGANVLTF. The CDR3 nucleotides are TGCGCCAGCAGCTTGGACGTGTTTGGCTCTGGGGCCAACGTCCTGACTTTC.

This rearrangement joins TRBV27 to TRBJ2-5; 10 nucleotides line up with TRBD1. The better agreement between TRBJ2-7 and the DNA end casts doubt on the J call. Per the germline V gene, CDR1 is MNHEY and CDR2 is SMNVEV (reference sequence). This CDR3 spans 14 amino acids. The CDR3 loop is CASSLADRGSEQYF. CDR3 bases: TGTGCCAGCAGTTTAGCGGACAGGGGGTCCGAGCAGTACTTC.

The chain combines TRBV11-2 with TRBJ2-7, with TRBD2 as a possible D gene (5 bases). Germline V gives CDR1 SGHAT, CDR2 FQNNGV. The CDR3 is made up of 12 amino acids. V was clipped by 5 bases and J by 5 bases, with 10 bases between them. The DNA of the CDR3 is TGTGCCAGCAGCCCTACTAGGAACGAGCAGTACTTC. Encoded protein: CASSPTRNEQYF. Full variable domain (missing parts from reference TRBV11-2 and TRBJ2-7): EAGVAQSPRYKIIEKRQSVAFWCNPISGHATLYWYQQILGQGPKLLIQFQNNGVVDDSQLPKDRFSAERLKGVDSTLKIQPAKLEDSAVYLCASSPTRNEQYFGPGTRLTVT.

The chain joins TRBV5-4 to TRBJ1-1; D uncertain. Trimming left V 5 bases short and J 1 base short, with 15 bases between. CDR1 is SGHNT and CDR2 is YYREEE in the germline V gene (reference sequence). There are 15 residues in the CDR3. The chain's CDR3 is CASRPDPRENTEAFF. The CDR3 DNA is TGTGCCAGCAGACCAGACCCGAGGGAGAACACTGAAGCTTTCTTT.

The gene calls are TRBV29-1 and TRBJ2-7, with D possibly matching TRBD1 (6 bases). Germline V gives CDR1 SQVTM, CDR2 ANQGSEA. The CDR3 consists of 11 residues. Trimming left V 7 bases short and J 3 bases short, with 10 bases between. This CDR3 is CSARDNYEQYF. In DNA form, the CDR3 reads TGCAGCGCCAGGGACAACTACGAGCAGTACTTC.

The chain links TRBV13 to TRBJ2-1; 8 nucleotides agree with TRBD2. V was clipped by 5 bases and J by 0 bases; unmatched bases: 9. Germline values: CDR1 PRHDT, CDR2 FYEKMQ (reference sequence). The CDR3 has 17 amino acids. CDR3 sequence: CASSQTGTSLSYNEQFF. DNA of the CDR3: TGTGCCAGCAGCCAAACCGGGACTAGTCTCTCCTACAATGAGCAGTTCTTC.

V is TRBV5-1 and J is TRBJ2-2, with 7 bases matching TRBD2. With 0 bases clipped from V and 4 bases from J, the junction kept 3 bases outside the gene matches. The CDR3 covers 15 residues. Germline loops: CDR1 SGHRS, CDR2 YFSETQ. The CDR3 sequence: CASSLGGSGTGELFF. The CDR3 DNA reads TGCGCCAGCAGCTTGGGCGGGAGCGGCACCGGGGAGCTGTTTTTT.

The V and J genes are TRBV4-1 and TRBJ1-5; a possible D gene is TRBD1 (5 bases). The V gene's germline CDR1 is MGHRA and CDR2 YSYEKL. CDR3 size: 19 residues. The V gene lost 0 bases and the J gene lost 5 bases, with 23 bases spanning the gap. The CDR3 DNA follows: TGCGCCAGCAGCCAAGAAATGGACCAAGACGGGACTTATTATCAGCCCCAGCATTTT. It encodes CASSQEMDQDGTYYQPQHF.

About this clone: A read error may produce the germline difference seen at one junction end. The chain links TRBV14 to TRBJ2-3, with 8 bases lining up with TRBD2. There are 15 residues in the CDR3. In germline, CDR1 is SGHDN, CDR2 FVKESK. CDR3 in amino acids: CASSQERESGDTQYF. As DNA, the CDR3 is TGTGCCAGCAGTCAAGAGCGGGAGAGCGGCGATACGCAGTATTTT.

The V and J genes are TRBV7-9 and TRBJ2-5; 7 bases are shared with TRBD2. The J call may be mistaken, given a closer DNA end match to TRBJ2-7. CDR3 size: 16 residues. Germline lookup yields CDR1 SEHNR and CDR2 FQNEAQ (reference sequence). CDR3 in amino acids: CASSPAGGGSAYEQYF. The CDR3 DNA follows: TGTGCCAGCAGCCCAGCGGGCGGGGGATCTGCCTACGAGCAGTACTTC.